These T cell receptor beta chains were read from a single sample in a study of breast tumors, draining lymph nodes, adjacent tissues. TCRdb reprocessed the multiplex PCR reads via MiXCR and lists one record per CDR3 protein. The profile shows some 100,000 distinct CDR3 sequences, less than 25% of them singletons. Material for sequencing was axillary lymph node tissue. The receptors stem from a female donor with breast cancer. Some clones in this sample may be carry-over from other donors' samples. CDR3s include the opening cysteine and the closing phenylalanine or tryptophan. Fields, in order: D gene, clone size, J gene, V gene, CDR3 DNA, CDR3 protein. The D gene is left open where the match is weak. Clone size is shown for a subset of rows, as once, few, many or a class of expanded clone.

-,many,TRBJ2-7,TRBV6-1,TGTGCCAGCAGGGAATTTGTCTACGAGCAGTACTTC,CASREFVYEQYF
-,many,TRBJ2-5,TRBV6-6,TGTGCCAGCAGCCCGGCCGGACAGATGCAAGAGACCCAGTACTTC,CASSPAGQMQETQYF
-,many,TRBJ1-2,TRBV2,TGTGCCAGCACTTCAACGGGGGGAAATAATGGCTACACCTTC,CASTSTGGNNGYTF
TRBD1,many,TRBJ1-2,TRBV19,TGTGCCAGTTTCGGACAGGGGAGTATGCCTAGCTATGGCTACACCTTC,CASFGQGSMPSYGYTF
TRBD1,many,TRBJ1-3,TRBV2,TGTGCCAGCAGGGACAGGGTGGCTGGAAACACCATATATTTT,CASRDRVAGNTIYF
-,many,TRBJ1-2,TRBV5-6,TGTGCCAGCAGCTTGAAGCTATCTGGCTACACCTTC,CASSLKLSGYTF
-,many,TRBJ2-1,TRBV30,TGTGCCTGGAGTGGCATCGGGAGCCATGAGCAGTTCTTC,CAWSGIGSHEQFF
-,many,TRBJ2-1,TRBV20-1,TGCAGTGCTAGAGGGGGCGTGGGTGAGCAGTTCTTC,CSARGGVGEQFF
-,-,TRBJ2-4,TRBV12-3/TRBV12-4,TGTGCCAGCAGCCCCGTCTTGACTAGTGGGCAGTACTTC,CASSPVLTSGQYF
TRBD2,many,TRBJ2-1,TRBV2,TGTGCCAGCAGCGGGGGGGCCTTTGTTAATGAGCAGTTCTTC,CASSGGAFVNEQFF